The 13 T cell receptor beta chains below all came from one sample that was sequenced in a study of T cells in Graves' hyperthyroidism and ophthalmopathy. TCR beta CDR3 sequences were amplified from RNA transcripts. HTBI primers were the set used in a first-round RT-PCR of the TCR CDR3. TCRdb passed the multiplex PCR reads through MiXCR, listing each CDR3 protein once. Here the sample spans around 800,000 distinct CDR3 sequences, about two fifths being singletons. The specimen sequenced was blood. These receptors all come from a man aged 18 to 30 with Graves' hyperthyroidism.

On this clonotype itself: A much bigger clone sits one base away, suggesting this may be a read error. In this CDR3 the conserved last residue, phenylalanine or tryptophan, is missing, so a read error is likely. J is TRBJ2-2 and V is TRBV15; unclear D gene. Germline lookup yields CDR1 LNHNV and CDR2 YYDKDF (reference sequence). This CDR3 has 14 amino acids. Trimming took off 5 bases at V and 6 bases at J, with 13 bases between the two ends. CDR3 protein: CATSGQLIAGELFS. As DNA, the CDR3 is TGTGCCACCAGCGGCCAACTTATTGCCGGGGAGCTGTTTTCT.

Only a few counts were recorded for this clonotype. The chain employs TRBV7-8 and TRBJ2-7; D remains ambiguous. Germline V gene data show CDR1 as SGHVS and CDR2 as FQNEAQ. Trimming left V 1 base short and J 4 bases short, with 17 bases between. CDR3 length equals 16 residues. In nucleotides, the CDR3 is TGTGCCAGCAGCTTAGACACTTTCCCACCCCTGTACGAGCAGTACTTC. Translated: CASSLDTFPPLYEQYF. The variable domain in full, completed from reference TRBV7-8 and TRBJ2-7, reads GAGVSQSPRYKVAKRGQDVALRCDPISGHVSLFWYQQALGQGPEFLTYFQNEAQLDKSGLPSDRFFAERPEGSVSTLKIQRTQQEDSAVYLCASSLDTFPPLYEQYFGPGTRLTVT.

V and J are TRBV7-9 and TRBJ2-2; 10 nucleotides align to TRBD2. This CDR3 is built from 18 residues. Per germline, CDR1 SEHNR and CDR2 FQNEAQ (reference sequence). V trimming: 4 bases; J trimming: 1 base; junction bases outside the gene matches: 9. For the CDR3, the DNA is TGTGCCAGCAGCTCCCTCCGACTAGCGGGTTTGAACACCGGGGAGCTGTTTTTT. It translates to CASSSLRLAGLNTGELFF.

The chain couples TRBV19 to TRBJ2-7; unclear D gene. Germline values: CDR1 LNHDA, CDR2 SQIVND (reference sequence). CDR3 size: 12 residues. Deletions cut 2 bases from V and 3 bases from J, with 5 bases between. The CDR3 DNA sequence: TGTGCCAGTAGTATACGGTTCTACGAGCAGTACTTC. Its translation: CASSIRFYEQYF.

This clonotype was observed many times. V usage is TRBV19 and J usage is TRBJ1-1; tentatively, D is TRBD1 (5 bases). CDR1 is LNHDA and CDR2 is SQIVND in the germline V gene (reference sequence). V was pared by 3 bases and J by 6 bases, with 11 bases between. CDR3 length equals 13 residues. The CDR3 sequence is CASSIRGVPEAFF. The CDR3 DNA sequence: TGTGCCAGTAGTATTAGGGGAGTCCCTGAAGCTTTCTTT. The variable domain in full, completed from reference TRBV19 and TRBJ1-1, reads DGGITQSPKYLFRKEGQNVTLSCEQNLNHDAMYWYRQDPGQGLRLIYYSQIVNDFQKGDIAEGYSVSREKKESFPLTVTSAQKNPTAFYLCASSIRGVPEAFFGQGTRLTVV.

A few counts support this clonotype. The V and J genes are TRBV6-5 and TRBJ2-2; 14 bases match TRBD2. The junction had 8 bases not matched to a gene; V was cut back by 5 bases and J by 6 bases. Germline V gives CDR1 MNHEY, CDR2 SVGAGI. This CDR3 spans 17 amino acids. CDR3: CASSPLPTSGRAGELFF. The CDR3 DNA reads as TGTGCCAGCAGTCCACTACCGACTAGCGGGAGGGCCGGGGAGCTGTTTTTT.

Notes on this clonotype: Since a much larger clone is just one base distant, this may be a read error. J is TRBJ1-1 and V is TRBV20-1; D uncertain. Between the trimmed V and J ends, which lost 1 base and 7 bases, there was a span of 13 bases. CDR3 length: 13 residues. Germline values: CDR1 DFQATT, CDR2 SNEGSKA (reference sequence). This chain's CDR3 is CSARADSRIEAFF. In DNA, the CDR3 is TGCAGTGCTAGAGCTGACTCGAGGATTGAAGCTTTCTTT.

This clonotype was observed a handful of times. The chain combines TRBV6-5 with TRBJ1-1, with a tentative D call TRBD1 (6 bases). Germline CDR1 and CDR2: MNHEY and SVGAGI. The CDR3 covers 15 residues. Trimming shortened V by 7 bases and J by 1 base, and 16 bases separated the two germline ends. The CDR3 is CASTPGARRNTEAFF. CDR3 nucleotides: TGTGCCAGCACCCCAGGGGCTCGGAGGAACACTGAAGCTTTCTTT.

This clonotype was picked up a small number of times. This sequence joins TRBV20-1 and TRBJ1-5, with 9 bases aligning to TRBD1. Per germline, CDR1 DFQATT and CDR2 SNEGSKA (reference sequence). The CDR3 runs to 14 residues. Losses at the gene ends were 5 bases for V and 4 bases for J; bases not matched to a gene: 6. The CDR3 region has the DNA TGCAGTGCTCCGGTGACAGGGGGGAATCAGCCCCAGCATTTT. It codes for CSAPVTGGNQPQHF.

The chain recombines TRBV20-1 with TRBJ1-4; D is ambiguous. The length of the CDR3 is 15 residues. Trimming pared 1 base from V and 8 bases from J, leaving 17 bases between. Germline assignment: CDR1 DFQATT and CDR2 SNEGSKA (reference sequence). CDR3 sequence reads: CSARATDVGLEKLFF. DNA of the CDR3: TGCAGTGCTAGAGCCACAGATGTTGGTTTAGAAAAACTGTTTTTT.

The chain joins TRBV19 to TRBJ2-2; TRBD1 or TRBD2 may be the D gene (5 bases each). CDR1 and CDR2 (germline): LNHDA, SQIVND (reference sequence). V was clipped by 11 bases and J by 6 bases, with 13 bases between them. This CDR3 is 12 amino acids long. The DNA for the CDR3 is TGTGCCTCGAATGGGGGATCCGGGGAGCTGTTTTTT. This sequence encodes CASNGGSGELFF.

This clonotype was counted a few times. The chain has TRBV4-1 and TRBJ2-6, with D unresolved. The CDR3 runs 14 residues. Germline CDR1 MGHRA, CDR2 YSYEKL. Between the trimmed V and J ends, which lost 4 bases and 4 bases, there was a span of 8 bases. DNA of the CDR3: TGCGCCAGCAGCCCGACCCCCGGGGCCAACGTCCTGACTTTC. It specifies CASSPTPGANVLTF.

This rearrangement joins TRBV29-1 to TRBJ1-2, with 7 bases that match TRBD1. The CDR3 covers 12 residues. Germline CDR1 is SQVTM and CDR2 is ANQGSEA. The trim removed 6 bases at V and 8 bases at J, leaving 9 bases unmatched. The CDR3 DNA reads TGCAGCGTAGAGACGCAGGGGGTGGGCTACACCTTC. This gives the protein CSVETQGVGYTF.